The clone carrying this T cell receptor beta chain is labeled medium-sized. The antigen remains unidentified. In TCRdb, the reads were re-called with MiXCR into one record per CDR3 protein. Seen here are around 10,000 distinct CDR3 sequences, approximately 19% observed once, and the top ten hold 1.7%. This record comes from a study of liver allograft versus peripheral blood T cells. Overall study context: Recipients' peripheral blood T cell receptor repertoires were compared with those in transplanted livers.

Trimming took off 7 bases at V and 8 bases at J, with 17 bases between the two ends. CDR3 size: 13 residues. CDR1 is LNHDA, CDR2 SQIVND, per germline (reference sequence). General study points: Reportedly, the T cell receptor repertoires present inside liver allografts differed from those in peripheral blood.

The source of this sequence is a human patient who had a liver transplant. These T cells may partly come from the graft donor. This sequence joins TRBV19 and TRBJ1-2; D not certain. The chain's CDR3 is CASKGGLLWGYTF. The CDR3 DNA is TGTGCCAGTAAGGGAGGGCTCCTCTGGGGCTACACCTTC.